This is a list of T cell receptor beta chains from one sample in a study of shared clonotypes between healthy human individuals. Clones were sequenced by immunoSEQ multiplex PCR, and TCRdb holds only the in-frame ones, with some missing. The sample holds about 2 million clones, 85% to 95% seen once. Sequencing was carried out using naive CD4+ T cells sorted from blood. The receptors were sampled from a young man in good health. The CDR3 runs from the conserved cysteine through the conserved F or W. Fields, in order: D gene, J gene, clone size, V gene, CDR3 DNA, CDR3 protein. A D gene is named only where the DNA matches it firmly. Clone sizes are given selectively: once, few, many, or a class where the clone is expanded.

NA,TRBJ2-6,NA,TRBV6-4,TGTGCCAGCCCCCTTAACGGCATCTCTGGGGCCAACGTCCTGACTTTC,CASPLNGISGANVLTF
NA,TRBJ2-7,NA,TRBV5-6,TGTGCCAGCAGCTCCCCTCGGGTTACCTACGAGCAGTACTTC,CASSSPRVTYEQYF
NA,TRBJ2-7,NA,TRBV5-1,TGCGCCAGCAGCTTGGTGCAGGGCGGTCCGGACGAGCAGTACTTC,CASSLVQGGPDEQYF
TRBD2,TRBJ2-5,NA,TRBV19,TGTGCCAGTAGTACGGGGACGACTAGCGCGTTAGAGACCCAGTACTTC,CASSTGTTSALETQYF
TRBD1,TRBJ2-3,NA,TRBV7-2,TGTGCCAGCAGCCGGACAGGGAGAACGGATACGCAGTATTTT,CASSRTGRTDTQYF
TRBD1,TRBJ1-4,once,TRBV18,TGTGCCAGCCGACAGGGGGCAGGTGAAAAACTGTTTTTT,CASRQGAGEKLFF
NA,TRBJ1-6,NA,TRBV11-2,TGTGCCAGCAGCTTAGGGCAGGGGAATAATTCACCCCTCCACTTT,CASSLGQGNNSPLHF
NA,TRBJ2-3,NA,TRBV5-4,TGTGCCAGCAGCTTGGTCGTCGGGGCCTGGACAGATACGCAGTATTTT,CASSLVVGAWTDTQYF
NA,TRBJ2-7,NA,TRBV11-2,TGTGCCAGCAGCTTAGATCGCGGTTACGAGCAGTACTTC,CASSLDRGYEQYF
TRBD1,TRBJ2-7,NA,TRBV6-5,TGTGCCAGCAGTTACGCAGGGACAGGGGGCTCCTACGAGCAGTACTTC,CASSYAGTGGSYEQYF
TRBD2,TRBJ2-5,NA,TRBV27,TGTGCCAGCAGTATCCTCGGACTAGGGAGTGAGACCCAGTACTTC,CASSILGLGSETQYF
NA,TRBJ1-2,NA,TRBV6-1,TGTGCCAGCAGTGGACAGACTTATGGCTACACCTTC,CASSGQTYGYTF
NA,TRBJ1-5,NA,TRBV19,TGTGCCAGTAGTATAGAACAGGCAAATAGCAATCAGCCCCAGCATTTT,CASSIEQANSNQPQHF
NA,TRBJ1-2,NA,TRBV28,TGTGCCAGCACCACGCCGGGACGGGGGAGGGATGGCTACACCTTC,CASTTPGRGRDGYTF
NA,TRBJ1-2,NA,TRBV7-7,TGTGCCTCCTATGGCTACACCTTC,CASYGYTF
TRBD2,TRBJ2-7,NA,TRBV7-6,TGTGCCAGCAGCTTGGGACTAGCGGGAGCAGCCTACGCGCAGTACTTC,CASSLGLAGAAYAQYF
NA,TRBJ2-1,NA,TRBV5-1,TGCGCCAGCGTCCGGGACACCTACAATGAGCAGTTCTTC,CASVRDTYNEQFF
NA,TRBJ1-2,NA,TRBV30,TGTGCCTGGACCGGAAGGGCTACCGTTAACTATGGCTACACCTTC,CAWTGRATVNYGYTF
TRBD1,TRBJ2-7,NA,TRBV5-1,TGCGCCAGCAGCTTGGCGGGACAGGGGTCGCAGTACTTC,CASSLAGQGSQYF
NA,TRBJ1-6,once,TRBV5-1,TGCGCCAGCAGCTTCGGGTCCTCCGGTGGGCCCCTCCACTTT,CASSFGSSGGPLHF
NA,TRBJ1-2,NA,TRBV20-1,TGCAGTGCTGAAATTGGCTACACCTTC,CSAEIGYTF
TRBD2,TRBJ2-7,once,TRBV7-9,TGTGCCAGCAGCTTAGACACTAGCGGCCCTTACGAGCAGTACTTC,CASSLDTSGPYEQYF
NA,TRBJ2-3,once,TRBV28,TGTGCCAGCAACCCGACGACGGGCACAGATACGCAGTATTTT,CASNPTTGTDTQYF
NA,TRBJ1-1,NA,TRBV6-5,TGTGCCAGCAGTTACTCGATGGGGACGATAAACACTGAAGCTTTCTTT,CASSYSMGTINTEAFF
NA,TRBJ1-1,NA,TRBV5-8,TGTGCCAGCAGCTTGGCTCGACAACTGAACACTGAAGCTTTCTTT,CASSLARQLNTEAFF
NA,TRBJ1-1,NA,TRBV7-9,TGTGCCAGCAGCGCCGGACTGCCCAACACTGAAGCTTTCTTT,CASSAGLPNTEAFF
TRBD2,TRBJ2-5,NA,TRBV10-2,TGCGCCAGCACTCTAGCGGGGCAGGAGACCCAGTACTTC,CASTLAGQETQYF
NA,TRBJ2-3,NA,TRBV7-2,TGTGCCAGCAGCCCTCACCCCAGGGATACGCAGTATTTT,CASSPHPRDTQYF
TRBD2,TRBJ2-1,NA,TRBV10-3,TGTGCCATCGCGGGCGGGAGGAGCTCCTACAATGAGCAGTTCTTC,CAIAGGRSSYNEQFF
NA,TRBJ1-1,NA,TRBV14,TGTGCCAGCAGCCCCCACCAACAGAGCCTCACTGAAGCTTTCTTT,CASSPHQQSLTEAFF
NA,TRBJ1-4,NA,TRBV25-1,TGTGCCAGCAGTGACGGGGGGCTCGGGGAAAAACTGTTTTTT,CASSDGGLGEKLFF
NA,TRBJ1-2,NA,TRBV27,TGTGCCAGCAGCCTAAGCCCCTCCGGGTTGGGCTATGGCTACACCTTC,CASSLSPSGLGYGYTF
NA,TRBJ2-1,NA,TRBV10-3,TGTGCCATCCGCGGGATAGATGAGCAGTTCTTC,CAIRGIDEQFF
TRBD1,TRBJ1-2,NA,TRBV28,TGTGCCAGCCGTGAACAGGGGGCGAGTGGCTACACCTTC,CASREQGASGYTF
NA,TRBJ2-7,NA,TRBV6-6,TGTGCCAGCAGTTACTCTCGGAGGACCTACGAGCAGTACTTC,CASSYSRRTYEQYF
TRBD2,TRBJ2-1,NA,TRBV10-3,TGTGCCATCAGGAAACAGGGACTAGCGGGTTACAATGAGCAGTTCTTC,CAIRKQGLAGYNEQFF
NA,TRBJ2-7,NA,TRBV6-1,TGTGCCAGCAGTGAAGTGGGTACCTACGAGCAGTACTTC,CASSEVGTYEQYF
NA,TRBJ2-7,once,TRBV6-6,TGTGCCAGCAGGGACAGCCCCTACGAGCAGTACTTC,CASRDSPYEQYF
NA,TRBJ1-1,once,TRBV29-1,TGCAGCGTTGAAGTGGGCCACGGAGCTTTCTTT,CSVEVGHGAFF
NA,TRBJ1-5,NA,TRBV5-5,TGTGCCAGCAGCTTGGGAGAGCAGGGAATTCGCAATCAGCCCCAGCATTTT,CASSLGEQGIRNQPQHF
NA,TRBJ2-3,NA,TRBV4-1,TGCGCCAGCAGCCTTCTGGGTTTACGCACAGATACGCAGTATTTT,CASSLLGLRTDTQYF
NA,TRBJ1-6,many,TRBV5-4,TGTGCCAGCACCTTGGGACAAACAGATAATTCACCCCTCCACTTT,CASTLGQTDNSPLHF
TRBD2,TRBJ2-1,NA,TRBV10-1,TGCGCCAGCAGTGATGTGACTAGCGGGCAGTTCTTC,CASSDVTSGQFF
NA,TRBJ2-5,once,TRBV6-6,TGTGCCAGCAGTAAGCTGGACAGACAAGAGACCCAGTACTTC,CASSKLDRQETQYF
NA,TRBJ1-3,NA,TRBV21-1,TGTGCCAGCAGCAAAGGTGGTGGGAATCGAAACACCATATATTTT,CASSKGGGNRNTIYF
TRBD2,TRBJ2-3,NA,TRBV29-1,TGCAGCGTTGAGACGGGGGGGCACGCAGATACGCAGTATTTT,CSVETGGHADTQYF
TRBD1,TRBJ2-3,NA,TRBV27,TGTGCCAGCAGCTGGGACAGAAAAAGCACAGATACGCAGTATTTT,CASSWDRKSTDTQYF
TRBD2,TRBJ2-3,NA,TRBV5-1,TGCGCCAGCAGTCGGAGCGGGGTAAGCACAGATACGCAGTATTTT,CASSRSGVSTDTQYF
TRBD1,TRBJ1-6,NA,TRBV30,TGTGCCTGGACAGGGGGCACCTATAATTCACCCCTCCACTTT,CAWTGGTYNSPLHF
TRBD1,TRBJ1-1,NA,TRBV28,TGTGCCAGCACCCCCCTCGGGACAGGGGGCTTGAGTGAAGCTTTCTTT,CASTPLGTGGLSEAFF